Shown below are 24 T cell receptor beta chains from a single sample sequenced in a study of beta chain features in type 1 diabetes. General observations from the study: Across all four CD4+ subsets, people with type 1 diabetes showed modestly shorter TCRB CDR3s.

The study reverse transcribed the entire isolated RNA, so it sequenced expressed TCRB transcripts. Libraries were prepared by immunoSEQ multiplex PCR; TCRdb keeps only in-frame clonotypes and omits some of them. The table lists a few hundred thousand clones, 9.5% to 10% of them singletons. No antigen is known for these receptors. The sequencing sample was made of central memory CD4+ T cells from blood. The origin of the receptors is a man aged 30 to 45 with type 1 diabetes.

This clone was seen repeatedly, ten times or more. The genes are TRBV23-1 and TRBJ2-2, with TRBD2 as a possible D gene (5 bases). TRBV23-1 is given ORF status, its function remaining uncertain. The V end was cut by 2 bases, the J end by 6 bases, with 13 bases between. This CDR3 has 15 amino acids. The DNA of the CDR3 is TGCGCCAGCAGTCAAAGAGCCGTCGGGGCCGGGGAGCTGTTTTTT. Translating gives CASSQRAVGAGELFF.

V is TRBV5-1 and J is TRBJ2-7; a weak D match, TRBD1 (6 bases). With 5 bases removed from V and 0 bases from J, the gap between germline ends came to 9 bases. CDR3 length equals 13 residues. CDR1 is SGHRS and CDR2 is YFSETQ in the germline V gene. CDR3 in amino acids: CASSDRSSYEQYF. The CDR3 DNA reads TGCGCCAGCAGTGACAGGAGCTCCTACGAGCAGTACTTC.

This clone came up a few times. This chain connects TRBV6-1 to TRBJ1-5; the D is unclear. Per the germline V gene, CDR1 is MNHNS and CDR2 is SASEGT. The CDR3 has 17 residues. The ends were cut back, 1 base at V and 2 bases at J, with 15 bases in the middle. The CDR3 here is CASSEGRQIRGNQPQHF. CDR3 sequence (DNA): TGTGCCAGCAGTGAAGGTAGGCAGATACGGGGCAATCAGCCCCAGCATTTT.

The chain employs TRBV7-2 and TRBJ1-1; possible D gene TRBD1, 6 bases. The germline V and J ends were trimmed by 4 bases and 7 bases, with 13 bases remaining between them. CDR1 SGHTA and CDR2 FQGNSA come from the germline V gene. The CDR3 runs 13 residues. CDR3 region: CASSYTGTNEAFF. CDR3 in DNA: TGTGCCAGCAGCTACACCGGGACAAATGAAGCTTTCTTT.

This chain uses TRBV11-2 with TRBJ2-3; D is unclear. Between the trimmed V and J ends, which lost 3 bases and 3 bases, there was a span of 13 bases. Germline CDR1 and CDR2: SGHAT and FQNNGV. This CDR3 has 15 amino acids. CDR3 in amino acids: CASSFDLSATDTQYF. DNA for the CDR3: TGTGCCAGCAGCTTCGACTTATCGGCAACAGATACGCAGTATTTT.

This clone turned up a few times. V and J are TRBV28 and TRBJ1-2; D call uncertain. Deletions cut 4 bases from V and 1 base from J, with 13 bases between. CDR1 MDHEN and CDR2 SYDVKM come from the germline V gene. This CDR3 is 15 amino acids long. The CDR3 spells CASSSTKTVNYGYTF. The CDR3, as DNA: TGTGCCAGCAGTTCGACCAAGACGGTTAACTATGGCTACACCTTC.

This clone appeared many times. Other DNA sequences in this specimen translate into the identical CDR3. The V call is TRBV28, the J call TRBJ2-1; 9 nucleotides align to TRBD2. The CDR3 is made up of 13 amino acids. The V gene's germline CDR1 is MDHEN and CDR2 SYDVKM. J gave up 5 bases and V 6 bases, and 2 bases lay outside the gene matches. As DNA, the CDR3 is TGTGCCAGCAGGACTAGCGGAAACAATGAGCAGTTCTTC. Translating gives CASRTSGNNEQFF.

This clone was counted many times. J is TRBJ1-5 and V is TRBV29-1; 10 bases align to TRBD1. The V segment lost 3 bases and the J segment 2 bases; nucleotides outside the gene matches: 1. Germline V lookup: CDR1 SQVTM, CDR2 ANQGSEA. The CDR3 runs to 14 residues. The CDR3 reads CSVETGGGNQPQHF. The CDR3 bases are TGCAGCGTTGAGACAGGGGGCGGCAATCAGCCCCAGCATTTT.

This clone was seen a few times. The chain couples TRBV27 to TRBJ2-7; 8 bases line up with TRBD1. Germline assignment: CDR1 MNHEY and CDR2 SMNVEV (reference sequence). V dropped 3 bases and J dropped 3; count of bases not matched to a gene: 1. The CDR3 is 13 amino acids. Here the CDR3 reads CASSFDRGYEQYF. Written as DNA, the CDR3 is TGTGCCAGCAGTTTTGACAGGGGCTACGAGCAGTACTTC.

This sequence joins TRBV6-5 and TRBJ1-3; no clear D. The germline CDR1 and CDR2 sequences are MNHEY and SVGAGI. The CDR3 loop spans 16 amino acids. V lost 0 bases to trimming and J lost 0 bases, with 9 bases between them. Here the CDR3 DNA reads TGTGCCAGCAGTTACTCGAAACTGAGCTCTGGAAACACCATATATTTT. Translation: CASSYSKLSSGNTIYF.

V is TRBV10-3 and J is TRBJ2-7, with D perhaps matching TRBD1 or TRBD2 (5 bases each). This CDR3 is built from 14 residues. V lost 4 bases to trimming and J lost 2 bases, with 12 bases between them. The germline CDR1 and CDR2 sequences are ENHRY and SYGVKD. CDR3 residues: CAISATGPTYEQYF. Written as DNA, the CDR3 is TGTGCCATCAGTGCGACGGGACCGACCTACGAGCAGTACTTC.

This chain uses TRBV5-1 with TRBJ1-1; D is unresolved. This CDR3 spans 14 amino acids. Germline assignment: CDR1 SGHRS and CDR2 YFSETQ. V lost 3 bases and J lost 5, with 14 bases in between. CDR3 bases: TGCGCCAGCAGCTCGGTAACAACAACGACTGAAGCTTTCTTT. It specifies CASSSVTTTTEAFF.

The gene calls are TRBV28 and TRBJ2-6; no clear D. The CDR3 spans 16 residues. V was cut by 6 bases and J by 0 bases, with 12 bases left in between. The germline V gene encodes CDR1 MDHEN and CDR2 SYDVKM. Here the CDR3 DNA reads TGTGCCAGCAGACCTTATTGGGGCTCTGGGGCCAACGTCCTGACTTTC. It specifies CASRPYWGSGANVLTF.

The V call is TRBV28, the J call TRBJ2-5; D gene ambiguous. This CDR3 is 15 amino acids long. CDR1 and CDR2 from the germline V gene are MDHEN and SYDVKM. V was trimmed by 5 bases and J by 4 bases, leaving 17 bases between them. The CDR3 DNA reads as TGTGCCAGCAGTCCTTTCCTTTACAAGCGAGAGACCCAGTACTTC. Translation: CASSPFLYKRETQYF.

J is TRBJ1-2 and V is TRBV27, with a possible D match to TRBD1 (5 bases). This CDR3 region has 12 residues. Germline CDR1 MNHEY, CDR2 SMNVEV (reference sequence). V was clipped by 6 bases and J by 4 bases, with 9 bases between them. CDR3 protein: CASSPGGYGYTF. The CDR3 DNA reads as TGTGCCAGCAGCCCGGGGGGCTATGGCTACACCTTC.

The chain uses TRBV29-1 and TRBJ2-7; 8 bases map to TRBD1. Germline CDR1 and CDR2: SQVTM and ANQGSEA. The ends lost 6 bases at V and 5 bases at J; junction bases unmatched: 15. The CDR3 runs 15 residues. This chain's CDR3 is CSVELGQGGSDEQYF. DNA of the CDR3: TGCAGCGTCGAACTTGGACAGGGCGGATCGGACGAGCAGTACTTC.

CDR3 sequence: CATSIPRGNTIYF. The CDR3 DNA sequence: TGTGCCACCAGCATCCCAAGGGGAAACACCATATATTTT. This sequence joins TRBV15 and TRBJ1-3; no clear D gene. Per the germline V gene, CDR1 is LNHNV and CDR2 is YYDKDF (reference sequence). The CDR3 extends over 13 amino acids. Trimming removed 4 bases at V and 4 bases at J, with 8 bases between.

CDR3 sequence reads: CASSLGTFDYEQYF. Written as DNA, the CDR3 is TGTGCCAGCAGCCTGGGGACATTCGACTACGAGCAGTACTTC. The V and J genes are TRBV6-5 and TRBJ2-7, with a possible D match to TRBD1 (6 bases). The germline V gene encodes CDR1 MNHEY and CDR2 SVGAGI. The CDR3 length is 14 residues. V was clipped by 6 bases and J by 3 bases, with 15 bases between them.

This clone has only a few counts. The chain recombines TRBV19 with TRBJ2-1; TRBD2 matches 7 bases. The J segment lost 5 bases and the V segment lost 3 bases, leaving 4 bases of the junction unmatched. CDR1 and CDR2 from the germline V gene are LNHDA and SQIVND (reference sequence). The CDR3 runs to 14 residues. CDR3 amino acids: CASSITSAHNEQFF. CDR3 nucleotide sequence: TGTGCCAGTAGTATTACTAGCGCACACAATGAGCAGTTCTTC.

This clone came up a few times. The chain links TRBV9 to TRBJ2-7, with a weak D call TRBD1 (6 bases). This CDR3 spans 14 amino acids. Germline loops: CDR1 SGDLS, CDR2 YYNGEE. V was trimmed by 7 bases and J by 6 bases, leaving 20 bases between them. The CDR3, as DNA: TGTGCCAGCTCACCACCGGGACATCCGGGCGAGCAGTACTTC. Residues: CASSPPGHPGEQYF.

This clone was seen ten or more times. The rearrangement uses TRBV6-6 and TRBJ1-4, with D unclear. Germline loops: CDR1 MNHNY, CDR2 SVGAGI (reference sequence). There are 13 residues in the CDR3. The V end was cut by 10 bases, the J end by 4 bases, with 13 bases between. CDR3 sequence: CATGGRSNEKLFF. The CDR3 DNA is TGTGCCACTGGCGGGAGGAGTAATGAAAAACTGTTTTTT.

This clone was counted many times. V and J are TRBV2 and TRBJ2-1, with D perhaps TRBD2 (5 bases). The CDR3 has 15 residues. Germline CDR1 reads SNHLY; CDR2 reads FYNNEI. The V and J ends lost 6 bases and 0 bases respectively, with 12 bases between them. As DNA, the CDR3 is TGTGCCAGCAGGCCCACTACTAGCTCCTACAATGAGCAGTTCTTC. It specifies CASRPTTSSYNEQFF. Complete variable domain (other parts from reference TRBV2 and TRBJ2-1): EPEVTQTPSHQVTQMGQEVILRCVPISNHLYFYWYRQILGQKVEFLVSFYNNEISEKSEIFDDQFSVERPDGSNFTLKIRSTKLEDSAMYFCASRPTTSSYNEQFFGPGTRLTVL.

Ten or more counts support this clone. This chain uses TRBV28 with TRBJ1-2, with D maybe TRBD1 (6 bases). V gave up 6 bases and J gave up 4 bases, with 12 bases separating them. This CDR3 is 13 amino acids long. Germline V gives CDR1 MDHEN, CDR2 SYDVKM. CDR3 loop: CASRLDSFYGYTF. In DNA form, the CDR3 reads TGTGCCAGCAGACTGGACAGCTTCTATGGCTACACCTTC.

This clone was recorded a few times. The gene calls are TRBV9 and TRBJ1-2; 10 bases are shared with TRBD1. Germline V gene lookup returns CDR1 SGDLS and CDR2 YYNGEE. This CDR3 has 15 amino acids. J was trimmed by 7 bases and V by 4 bases; bases with no gene match: 10. In DNA form, the CDR3 reads TGTGCCAGCAGCTTCGGGACAGGGGCCGGGGCTGGCTACACCTTC. Protein product: CASSFGTGAGAGYTF. The entire variable domain, with the rest obtained from reference TRBV9 and TRBJ1-2, is as follows: DSGVTQTPKHLITATGQRVTLRCSPRSGDLSVYWYQQSLDQGLQFLIQYYNGEERAKGNILERFSAQQFPDLHSELNLSSLELGDSALYFCASSFGTGAGAGYTFGSGTRLTVV.